This T cell receptor beta chain emerged from a study of kidney transplant recipient with SARS-CoV-2 infection. This clonotype showed up just once. A much larger clone is a single base away; this may be a read error. The CDR3 runs 17 residues. Each CDR3 protein is one row after TCRdb ran MiXCR on the reads. The sample has roughly 250,000 distinct CDR3 sequences; around 26% are singletons. This receptor was obtained from a young adult male patient who had COVID-19 and was a kidney transplant recipient. The graft donor may account for some of the T cells. Source: a blood sample, taken at baseline and on day 111 from a kidney transplant recipient. The gene calls are TRBV8-2 and TRBJ2-6. TRBV8-2 is a recognized pseudogene. CDR3 residues: CGMLHGITQSRANVLTF. CDR3 bases: TGTGGCATGCTCCATGGGATAACACAAAGTCGGGCCAACGTCCTGACTTTC.